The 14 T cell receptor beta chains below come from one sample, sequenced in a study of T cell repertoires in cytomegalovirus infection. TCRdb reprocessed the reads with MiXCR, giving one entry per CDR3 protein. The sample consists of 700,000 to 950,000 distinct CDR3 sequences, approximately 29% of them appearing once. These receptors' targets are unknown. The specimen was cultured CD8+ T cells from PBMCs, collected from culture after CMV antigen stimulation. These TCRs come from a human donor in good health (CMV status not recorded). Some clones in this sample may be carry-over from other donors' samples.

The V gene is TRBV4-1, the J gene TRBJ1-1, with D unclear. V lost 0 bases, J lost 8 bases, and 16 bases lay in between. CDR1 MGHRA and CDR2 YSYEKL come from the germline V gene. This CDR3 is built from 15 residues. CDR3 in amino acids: CASSQDPPGRREAFF. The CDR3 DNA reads TGCGCCAGCAGCCAAGATCCCCCCGGAAGGAGAGAAGCTTTCTTT.

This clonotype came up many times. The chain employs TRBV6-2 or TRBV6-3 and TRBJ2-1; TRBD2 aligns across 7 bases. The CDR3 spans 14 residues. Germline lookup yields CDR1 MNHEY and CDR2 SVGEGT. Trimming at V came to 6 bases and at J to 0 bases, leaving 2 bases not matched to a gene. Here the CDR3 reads CASSGGSSYNEQFF. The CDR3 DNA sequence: TGTGCCAGCAGCGGGGGGAGCTCCTACAATGAGCAGTTCTTC.

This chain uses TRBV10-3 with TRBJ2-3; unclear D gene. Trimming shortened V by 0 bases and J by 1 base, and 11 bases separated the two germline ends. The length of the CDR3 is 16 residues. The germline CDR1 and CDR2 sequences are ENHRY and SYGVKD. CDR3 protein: CAISESSRPGTDTQYF. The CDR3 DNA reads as TGTGCCATCAGTGAGTCGAGCAGGCCCGGCACAGATACGCAGTATTTT.

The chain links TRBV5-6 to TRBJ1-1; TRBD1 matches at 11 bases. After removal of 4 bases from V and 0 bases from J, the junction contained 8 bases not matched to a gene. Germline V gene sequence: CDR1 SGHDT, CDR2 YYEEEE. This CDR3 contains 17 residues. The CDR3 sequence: CASSKRTGGLMNTEAFF. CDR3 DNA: TGTGCCAGCAGCAAGAGGACAGGGGGCTTGATGAACACTGAAGCTTTCTTT.

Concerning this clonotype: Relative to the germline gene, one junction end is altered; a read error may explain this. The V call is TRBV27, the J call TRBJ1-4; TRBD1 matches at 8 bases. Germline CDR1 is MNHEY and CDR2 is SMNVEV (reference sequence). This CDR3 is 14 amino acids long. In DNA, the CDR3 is TGTGTCAGCAGTCGGACAGGGAGCGGTGAAAAACTGTTTTTT. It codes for CVSSRTGSGEKLFF. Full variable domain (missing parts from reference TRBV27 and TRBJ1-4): EAQVTQNPRYLITVTGKKLTVTCSQNMNHEYMSWYRQDPGLGLRQIYYSMNVEVTDKGDVPEGYKVSRKEKRNFPLILESPSPNQTSLYFCVSSRTGSGEKLFFGSGTQLSVL.

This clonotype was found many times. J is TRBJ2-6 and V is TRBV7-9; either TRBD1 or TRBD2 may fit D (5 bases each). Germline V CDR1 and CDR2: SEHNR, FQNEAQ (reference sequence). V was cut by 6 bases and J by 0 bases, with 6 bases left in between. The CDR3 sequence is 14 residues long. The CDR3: CASSGTSGANVLTF. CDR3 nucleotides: TGTGCCAGCAGTGGGACCTCTGGGGCCAACGTCCTGACTTTC.

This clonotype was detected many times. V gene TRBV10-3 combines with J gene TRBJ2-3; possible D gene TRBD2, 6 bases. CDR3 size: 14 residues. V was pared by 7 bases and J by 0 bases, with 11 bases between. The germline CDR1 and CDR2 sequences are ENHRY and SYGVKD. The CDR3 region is CAIKGGASTDTQYF. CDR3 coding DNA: TGTGCCATCAAGGGCGGGGCCAGCACAGATACGCAGTATTTT.

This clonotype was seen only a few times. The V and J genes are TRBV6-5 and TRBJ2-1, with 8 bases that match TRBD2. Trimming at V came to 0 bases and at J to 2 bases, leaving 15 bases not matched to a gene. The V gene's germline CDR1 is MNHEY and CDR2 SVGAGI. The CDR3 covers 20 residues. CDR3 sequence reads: CASSYSSGAGGLLTYNEQFF. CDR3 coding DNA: TGTGCCAGCAGTTACTCGAGTGGGGCGGGGGGTCTTTTAACCTACAATGAGCAGTTCTTC.

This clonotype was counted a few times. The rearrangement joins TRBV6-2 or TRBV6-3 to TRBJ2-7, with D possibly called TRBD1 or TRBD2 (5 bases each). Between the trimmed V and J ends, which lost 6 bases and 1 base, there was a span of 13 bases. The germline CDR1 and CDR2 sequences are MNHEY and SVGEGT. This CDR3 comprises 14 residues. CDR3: CASRSRESSYEQYV. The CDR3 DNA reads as TGTGCCAGCAGATCCAGGGAGTCTTCCTACGAGCAGTACGTC.

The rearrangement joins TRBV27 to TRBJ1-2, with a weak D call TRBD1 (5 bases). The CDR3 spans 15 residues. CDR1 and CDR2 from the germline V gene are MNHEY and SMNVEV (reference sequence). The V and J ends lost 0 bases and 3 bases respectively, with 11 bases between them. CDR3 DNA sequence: TGTGCCAGCAGTTTATCGAAGGGGACTTACTATGGCTACACCTTC. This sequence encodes CASSLSKGTYYGYTF.

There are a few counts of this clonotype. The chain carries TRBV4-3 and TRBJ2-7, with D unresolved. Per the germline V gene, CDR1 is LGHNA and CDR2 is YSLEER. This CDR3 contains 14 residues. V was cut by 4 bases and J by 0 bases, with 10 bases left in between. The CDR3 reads CASSPRLDSYEQYV. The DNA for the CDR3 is TGCGCCAGCAGCCCCCGACTGGACTCCTACGAGCAGTACGTC.

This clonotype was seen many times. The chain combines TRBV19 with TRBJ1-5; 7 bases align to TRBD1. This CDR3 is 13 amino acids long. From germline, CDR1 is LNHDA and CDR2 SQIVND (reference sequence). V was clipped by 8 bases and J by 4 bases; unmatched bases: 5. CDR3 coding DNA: TGTGCCAGTCGACAGGGTTGGAATCAGCCCCAGCATTTT. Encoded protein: CASRQGWNQPQHF.

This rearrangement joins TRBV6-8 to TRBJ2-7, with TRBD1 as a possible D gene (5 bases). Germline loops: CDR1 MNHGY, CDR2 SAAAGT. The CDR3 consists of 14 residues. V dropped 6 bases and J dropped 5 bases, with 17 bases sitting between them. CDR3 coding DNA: TGTGCCAGCAGAAAGGGGCAGGGTGGCGACGAGCAGTACTTC. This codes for CASRKGQGGDEQYF.

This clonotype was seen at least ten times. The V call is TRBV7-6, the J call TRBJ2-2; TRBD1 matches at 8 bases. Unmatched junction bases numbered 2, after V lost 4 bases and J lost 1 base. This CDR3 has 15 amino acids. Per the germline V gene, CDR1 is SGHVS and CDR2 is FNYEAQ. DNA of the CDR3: TGTGCCAGCAGCTCTACAGGGGGGAACACCGGGGAGCTGTTTTTT. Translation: CASSSTGGNTGELFF.